The 8 T cell receptor beta chains below all came from one sample that was sequenced in a study of control samples from healthy donors and cancer patients. TCRdb keeps only in-frame clones here, not all; method: immunoSEQ multiplex PCR. The sample includes tens of thousands of clones, approximately 89% of them seen just once. The sequenced sample was PBMCs. These receptors were taken from a woman in her forties with head and neck cancer.

The V gene is TRBV12-3 or TRBV12-4, the J gene TRBJ2-5; the match to TRBD2 covers 8 bases. The CDR3 sequence is 13 residues long. V lost 6 bases and J lost 3; bases outside the gene matches: 3. CDR3 nucleotide sequence: TGTGCCAGCAGAGTGACTAGCGAAGAGACCCAGTACTTC. It is translated as CASRVTSEETQYF.

The J gene is TRBJ2-3, the V gene TRBV5-1; 9 bases align to TRBD2. The CDR3 sequence is 18 residues long. Germline CDR1 SGHRS, CDR2 YFSETQ. V was pared by 0 bases and J by 0 bases, with 8 bases of the junction left unmatched. CDR3: CASSLVPSGTSSTDTQYF. The CDR3 region has the DNA TGCGCCAGCAGCTTGGTGCCTAGCGGGACCTCTAGCACAGATACGCAGTATTTT.

The CDR3 sequence is CASSIGQGASYTEAFF. For the CDR3, the DNA is TGTGCCAGCAGTATCGGACAGGGGGCATCGTACACTGAAGCTTTCTTT. This chain connects TRBV27 to TRBJ1-1; TRBD1 aligns across 11 bases. CDR3 length equals 16 residues. The V segment lost 5 bases and the J segment 3 bases; nucleotides outside the gene matches: 8. The V gene's germline CDR1 is MNHEY and CDR2 SMNVEV (reference sequence).

The gene calls are TRBV3-1 (or the pseudogene TRBV3-2) and TRBJ2-2; 15 bases match TRBD2. The CDR3 consists of 18 residues. From germline, CDR1 is LGHDT and CDR2 YNNKEL (reference sequence). V lost 3 bases and J lost 5; bases outside the gene matches: 7. The CDR3 reads CASSQAGTSGGWTGELFF. CDR3 bases: TGTGCCAGCAGCCAGGCGGGGACTAGCGGGGGGTGGACCGGGGAGCTGTTTTTT.

The chain carries TRBV28 and TRBJ2-1, with D unclear. Trimming took 7 bases from V and 6 from J, leaving 7 bases between them. Germline values: CDR1 MDHEN, CDR2 SYDVKM. The CDR3 loop spans 11 amino acids. The CDR3 loop reads CASNERNEQFF. The CDR3 DNA reads TGTGCCAGCAATGAGCGCAATGAGCAGTTCTTC.

The V call is TRBV5-5, the J call TRBJ1-3; the D gene is possibly TRBD1 (5 bases). From germline, CDR1 is SGHKS and CDR2 YYEKEE (reference sequence). The CDR3 length is 16 residues. V was shortened by 0 bases and J by 4 bases, with 14 bases between the two germline ends. The CDR3: CASSLAGRSWGNTIYF. DNA of the CDR3: TGTGCCAGCAGCTTGGCAGGGCGGTCATGGGGAAACACCATATATTTT.

The CDR3 DNA is TGTGCCAGCATCCGGGGGGACAGGGCCGCCAATGAGCAGTTCTTC. Translated: CASIRGDRAANEQFF. J is TRBJ2-1 and V is TRBV5-4, with TRBD1 matching 9 bases. CDR3 length equals 15 residues. The germline CDR1 and CDR2 sequences are SGHNT and YYREEE (reference sequence). The V gene end was trimmed by 6 bases and the J gene end by 6 bases; junction bases not matched to a gene: 10.

The rearrangement uses TRBV30 and TRBJ1-6, with a weak D call TRBD1 (5 bases). The germline V gene encodes CDR1 GTSNPN and CDR2 SVGIG (reference sequence). V was pared by 1 base and J by 0 bases, with 7 bases between. This CDR3 has 15 amino acids. The CDR3 sequence is CAWSEGSSYNSPLHF. The CDR3 DNA follows: TGTGCCTGGAGTGAGGGGAGCTCCTATAATTCACCCCTCCACTTT.